This passage covers 19 T cell receptor beta chains from one sample sequenced in a study of cytomegalovirus exposure and HLA in healthy donors. 13 Jbeta primers and 60 Vbeta primers were used for the PCR. Clones were read by immunoSEQ multiplex PCR, and TCRdb kept only the in-frame ones, dropping some. Among over 130,000 clones listed, nearly 90% were seen once. Sequenced: PBMCs. The origin of the receptors is a woman between 40 and 55 years old in good health and CMV-seronegative.

The CDR3 spells CASSLATQQETQYF. CDR3 in DNA: TGCGCCAGCAGCTTGGCCACACAGCAAGAGACCCAGTACTTC. The chain employs TRBV5-1 and TRBJ2-5; D not resolved. There are 14 residues in the CDR3. V lost 0 bases, J lost 2 bases, and 8 bases lay in between. The V gene's germline CDR1 is SGHRS and CDR2 YFSETQ.

The chain uses TRBV29-1 and TRBJ1-1, with 8 bases that match TRBD1. The V gene's germline CDR1 is SQVTM and CDR2 ANQGSEA. J lost 5 bases, V lost 2 bases, and 7 bases had no gene match. There are 14 residues in the CDR3. The CDR3 nucleotides read TGCAGCGTTGAACTCAGGGGGCGGGTGACTGAAGCTTTCTTT. Protein product: CSVELRGRVTEAFF.

In regard to this clone: Compared with germline, one end of the junction differs, possibly owing to a read error. The chain couples TRBV5-1 to TRBJ2-5, with D maybe TRBD1 (6 bases). The CDR3 is 14 amino acids. Germline values: CDR1 SGHRS, CDR2 YFSETQ. The CDR3 is CASSLGLAGETPYF. The CDR3 nucleotides read TGCGCCAGCAGCCTGGGCCTAGCAGGGGAGACCCCGTACTTC.

This chain joins TRBV7-2 and TRBJ1-2, with D perhaps TRBD1 (5 bases). The CDR3 contains 16 residues. V gave up 1 base and J gave up 4 bases, with 16 bases separating them. Germline V gives CDR1 SGHTA, CDR2 FQGNSA. The CDR3 sequence: CASSLDGAGIFYGYTF. The DNA of the CDR3 is TGTGCCAGCAGCTTAGATGGGGCGGGGATTTTCTATGGCTACACCTTC.

CDR3 amino acids: CASSLRENYGYTF. In nucleotides, the CDR3 is TGTGCCAGCAGCTTACGGGAAAACTATGGCTACACCTTC. The chain combines TRBV7-8 with TRBJ1-2; D gene uncertain. The germline CDR1 and CDR2 sequences are SGHVS and FQNEAQ. The V gene lost 2 bases and the J gene lost 2 bases, with 6 bases spanning the gap. The CDR3 is 13 residues long.

The V call is TRBV5-4, the J call TRBJ1-1, with 7 bases lining up with TRBD1. CDR1 is SGHNT and CDR2 is YYREEE in the germline V gene (reference sequence). Unmatched junction bases numbered 4, after V lost 0 bases and J lost 11 bases. This CDR3 is built from 12 residues. DNA for the CDR3: TGTGCCAGCAGCTTGGGGACAGGCTCGGCTTTCTTT. Translation: CASSLGTGSAFF.

This clone turned up a few times. V and J are TRBV25-1 and TRBJ1-2, with D possibly TRBD1 on 6 matching bases. Germline assignment: CDR1 MGHDK and CDR2 SYGVNS. This CDR3 is built from 14 residues. The germline V and J ends were trimmed by 6 bases and 4 bases, with 15 bases remaining between them. The CDR3 DNA is TGTGCCAGCAGCCTCCGAGACAGGACCTATGGCTACACCTTC. It is translated as CASSLRDRTYGYTF.

This rearrangement joins TRBV5-1 to TRBJ1-2; TRBD1 might be the D (5 bases). Per germline, CDR1 SGHRS and CDR2 YFSETQ. This CDR3 is 13 amino acids long. The V end lost 1 base, the J end lost 6 bases, and 10 bases lay between the germline ends. In DNA form, the CDR3 reads TGCGCCAGCAGCTTGTCGCCACAGGATGGCTACACCTTC. This codes for CASSLSPQDGYTF.

The CDR3 reads CAWSSRREQFF. CDR3 sequence (DNA): TGTGCCTGGAGCTCTCGGCGGGAGCAGTTCTTC. The gene calls are TRBV30 and TRBJ2-1; D call uncertain. The CDR3 contains 11 residues. V gave up 3 bases and J gave up 10 bases, with 10 bases separating them. Germline V gives CDR1 GTSNPN, CDR2 SVGIG (reference sequence).

V and J are TRBV6-1 and TRBJ2-1; D is uncertain. V lost 0 bases to trimming and J lost 0 bases, with 15 bases between them. In germline, CDR1 is MNHNS, CDR2 SASEGT. This CDR3 spans 18 amino acids. The CDR3 nucleotides read TGTGCCAGCAGTGAAGCGGTTGGCTCCTACTACTCCTACAATGAGCAGTTCTTC. This gives the protein CASSEAVGSYYSYNEQFF.

V usage is TRBV7-8 and J usage is TRBJ2-1, with 11 bases lining up with TRBD2. V was clipped by 2 bases and J by 7 bases; unmatched bases: 4. This CDR3 comprises 15 residues. From germline, CDR1 is SGHVS and CDR2 FQNEAQ. In DNA, the CDR3 is TGTGCCAGCAGCTTACTAGCGGGAGGCCAGAATGAGCAGTTCTTC. It yields the protein CASSLLAGGQNEQFF.

The V and J genes are TRBV18 and TRBJ2-2, with 7 bases identical to TRBD1. V shed 4 bases and J 7 bases; nucleotides not matched to a gene: 9. CDR3 length equals 15 residues. Germline-derived CDR1 and CDR2 are KGHSH and LQKENI. The DNA of the CDR3 is TGTGCCAGCTCACACTCGCTACAGGGGATCGGGGAGCTGTTTTTT. The encoded protein is CASSHSLQGIGELFF.

The rearrangement joins TRBV5-6 to TRBJ2-3; D unclear. The germline CDR1 and CDR2 sequences are SGHDT and YYEEEE. V lost 2 bases and J 5 bases, leaving 15 bases between the germline ends. The CDR3 is 15 residues long. As DNA, the CDR3 is TGTGCCAGCAGCTTCGGGTTTGTTTTGGGAGATACGCAGTATTTT. This translates into CASSFGFVLGDTQYF.

The CDR3 DNA reads as TGCAGCGCCGCCCTACCCTCTGGAAACACCATATATTTT. This translates into CSAALPSGNTIYF. The gene calls are TRBV29-1 and TRBJ1-3; D gene unclear. Germline lookup yields CDR1 SQVTM and CDR2 ANQGSEA. The CDR3 runs 13 residues. V was pared by 7 bases and J by 0 bases, with 10 bases between.

This chain joins TRBV11-2 and TRBJ2-7; D may be TRBD1 (6 bases). The CDR3 is 15 residues long. The germline V gene encodes CDR1 SGHAT and CDR2 FQNNGV. Trimming cost V 5 bases and J 0 bases, with 14 bases left between them. For the CDR3, the DNA is TGTGCCAGCAGCCCCCGGACAGCACCCTCCTACGAGCAGTACTTC. Residues: CASSPRTAPSYEQYF.

The chain has TRBV5-1 and TRBJ2-2; perhaps TRBD2 as D (6 bases). V was cut by 4 bases and J by 0 bases, with 13 bases left in between. CDR1 SGHRS and CDR2 YFSETQ come from the germline V gene. CDR3 length: 16 residues. DNA of the CDR3: TGCGCCAGCAGCCCCTCGGGACTCTCGAACACCGGGGAGCTGTTTTTT. Translating it yields CASSPSGLSNTGELFF.

The rearrangement links TRBV5-6 to TRBJ2-7, with 8 nucleotides matching TRBD1. The J segment lost 4 bases and the V segment lost 5 bases, leaving 5 bases of the junction unmatched. CDR3 length: 13 amino acids. Germline CDR1 and CDR2: SGHDT and YYEEEE. CDR3 coding DNA: TGTGCCAGCAGAGAGACAGGGGATTACGAGCAGTACTTC. It codes for CASRETGDYEQYF.

The chain recombines TRBV27 with TRBJ2-1; 8 bases are shared with TRBD2. The CDR3 length is 15 residues. From germline, CDR1 is MNHEY and CDR2 SMNVEV (reference sequence). The junction had 9 bases not matched to a gene; V was cut back by 3 bases and J by 8 bases. The chain's CDR3 is CASSFRSGGAHEQFF. CDR3 nucleotide sequence: TGTGCCAGCAGTTTCCGGAGCGGGGGAGCCCATGAGCAGTTCTTC.

V and J are TRBV2 and TRBJ2-1; 8 bases align to TRBD2. The CDR3 sequence is 17 residues long. With V trimmed by 7 bases and J by 3 bases, 14 bases remained unmatched. Looked up from germline, CDR1 is SNHLY and CDR2 is FYNNEI. The CDR3 region has the DNA TGTGCCAGCAAAGAAAGCGGGAGTAACTACTACTACAATGAGCAGTTCTTC. This sequence encodes CASKESGSNYYYNEQFF.